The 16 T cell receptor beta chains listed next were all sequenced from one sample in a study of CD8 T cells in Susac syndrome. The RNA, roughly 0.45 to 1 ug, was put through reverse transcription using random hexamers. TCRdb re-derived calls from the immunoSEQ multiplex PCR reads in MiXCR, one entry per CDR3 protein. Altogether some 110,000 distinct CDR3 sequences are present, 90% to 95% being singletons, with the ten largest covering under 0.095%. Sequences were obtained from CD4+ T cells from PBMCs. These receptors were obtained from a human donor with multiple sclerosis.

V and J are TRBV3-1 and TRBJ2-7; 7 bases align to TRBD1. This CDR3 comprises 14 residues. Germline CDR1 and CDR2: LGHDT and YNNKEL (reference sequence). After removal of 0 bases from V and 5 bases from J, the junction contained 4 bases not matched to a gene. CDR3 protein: CASSQEDREHEQYF. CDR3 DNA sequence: TGTGCCAGCAGCCAAGAAGACAGGGAGCACGAGCAGTACTTC.

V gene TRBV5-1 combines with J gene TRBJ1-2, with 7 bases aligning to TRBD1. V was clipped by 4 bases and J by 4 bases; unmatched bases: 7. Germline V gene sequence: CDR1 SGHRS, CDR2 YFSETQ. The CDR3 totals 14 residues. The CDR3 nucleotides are TGCGCCAGCAGCCAGGACAGGAGCCGCTATGGCTACACCTTC. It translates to CASSQDRSRYGYTF.

Here the CDR3 reads CASSVGQGGETQYF. As DNA, the CDR3 is TGTGCCAGCAGCGTAGGACAGGGGGGAGAGACCCAGTACTTC. The rearrangement links TRBV9 to TRBJ2-5; 9 bases line up with TRBD1. V was clipped by 0 bases and J by 4 bases; unmatched bases: 1. The germline CDR1 and CDR2 sequences are SGDLS and YYNGEE. This CDR3 has 14 amino acids. The whole variable domain, remainder taken from reference TRBV9 and TRBJ2-5, is DSGVTQTPKHLITATGQRVTLRCSPRSGDLSVYWYQQSLDQGLQFLIQYYNGEERAKGNILERFSAQQFPDLHSELNLSSLELGDSALYFCASSVGQGGETQYFGPGTRLLVL.

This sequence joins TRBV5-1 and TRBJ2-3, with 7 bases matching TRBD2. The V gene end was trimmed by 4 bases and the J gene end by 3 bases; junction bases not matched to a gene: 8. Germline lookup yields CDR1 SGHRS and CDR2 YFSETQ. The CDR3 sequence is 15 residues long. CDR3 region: CASSRHASGTDTQYF. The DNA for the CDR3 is TGCGCCAGCAGCCGGCACGCTAGCGGTACAGATACGCAGTATTTT.

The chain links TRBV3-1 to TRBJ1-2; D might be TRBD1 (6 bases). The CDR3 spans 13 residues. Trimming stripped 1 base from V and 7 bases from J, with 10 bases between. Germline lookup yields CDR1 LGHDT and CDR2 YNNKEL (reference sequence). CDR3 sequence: CASSQGRGGGYTF. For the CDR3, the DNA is TGTGCCAGCAGCCAAGGCAGGGGTGGTGGCTACACCTTC.

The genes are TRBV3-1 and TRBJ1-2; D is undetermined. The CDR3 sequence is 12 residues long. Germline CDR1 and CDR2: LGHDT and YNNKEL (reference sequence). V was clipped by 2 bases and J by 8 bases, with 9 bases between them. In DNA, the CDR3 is TGTGCCAGCAGCCAACGACCCGGGGGCTACACCTTC. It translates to CASSQRPGGYTF.

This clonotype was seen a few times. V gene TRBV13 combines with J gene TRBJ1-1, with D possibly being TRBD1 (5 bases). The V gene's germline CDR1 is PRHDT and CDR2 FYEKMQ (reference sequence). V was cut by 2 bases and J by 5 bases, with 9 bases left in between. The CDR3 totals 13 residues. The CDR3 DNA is TGTGCCAGCAGCTTAACAGGAGGGACTGAAGCTTTCTTT. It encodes CASSLTGGTEAFF.

The CDR3 DNA reads TGTGCCAGCAGCCAGACGACGGCTGGAAACACCATATATTTT. This gives the protein CASSQTTAGNTIYF. The chain has TRBV3-1 and TRBJ1-3; the D is unclear. With 3 bases removed from V and 2 bases from J, the gap between germline ends came to 8 bases. The CDR3 has 14 amino acids. CDR1 is LGHDT, CDR2 YNNKEL, per germline (reference sequence).

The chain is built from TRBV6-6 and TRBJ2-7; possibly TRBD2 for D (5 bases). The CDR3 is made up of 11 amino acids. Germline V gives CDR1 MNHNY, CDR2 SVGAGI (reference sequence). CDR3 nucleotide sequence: TGTGCAGCAACACGGGGTAATGAGCAGTACTTC. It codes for CAATRGNEQYF.

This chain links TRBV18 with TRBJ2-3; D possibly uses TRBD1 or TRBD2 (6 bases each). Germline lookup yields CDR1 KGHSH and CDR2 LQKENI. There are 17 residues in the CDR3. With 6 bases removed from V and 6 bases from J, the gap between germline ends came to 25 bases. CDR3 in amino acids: CASSQSGSRGRPDTQYF. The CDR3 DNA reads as TGTGCCAGCTCCCAAAGCGGAAGCCGGGGGCGCCCGGATACGCAGTATTTT.

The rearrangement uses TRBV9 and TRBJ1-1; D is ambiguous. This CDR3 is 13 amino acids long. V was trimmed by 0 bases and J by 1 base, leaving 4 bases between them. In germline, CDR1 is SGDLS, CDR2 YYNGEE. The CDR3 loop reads CASSVDWNTEAFF. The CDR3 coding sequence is TGTGCCAGCAGCGTAGATTGGAACACTGAAGCTTTCTTT.

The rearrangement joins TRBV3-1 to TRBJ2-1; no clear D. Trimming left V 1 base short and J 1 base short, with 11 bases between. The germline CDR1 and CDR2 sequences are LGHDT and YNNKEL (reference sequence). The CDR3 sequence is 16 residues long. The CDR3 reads CASSQGSHISYNEQFF. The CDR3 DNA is TGTGCCAGCAGCCAAGGTAGCCACATTTCCTACAATGAGCAGTTCTTC.

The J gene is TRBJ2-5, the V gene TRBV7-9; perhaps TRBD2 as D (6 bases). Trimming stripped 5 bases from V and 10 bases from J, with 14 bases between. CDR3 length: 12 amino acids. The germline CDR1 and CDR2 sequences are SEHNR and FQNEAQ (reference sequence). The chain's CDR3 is CASSPQPGDQYF. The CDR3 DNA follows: TGTGCCAGCAGCCCACAACCGGGAGACCAGTACTTC.

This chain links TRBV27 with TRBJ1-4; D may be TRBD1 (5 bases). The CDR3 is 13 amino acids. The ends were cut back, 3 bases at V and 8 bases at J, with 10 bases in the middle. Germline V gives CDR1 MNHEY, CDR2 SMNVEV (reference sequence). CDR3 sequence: CASSLNRGEKLFF. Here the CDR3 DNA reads TGTGCCAGCAGTTTGAATAGGGGAGAAAAACTGTTTTTT.

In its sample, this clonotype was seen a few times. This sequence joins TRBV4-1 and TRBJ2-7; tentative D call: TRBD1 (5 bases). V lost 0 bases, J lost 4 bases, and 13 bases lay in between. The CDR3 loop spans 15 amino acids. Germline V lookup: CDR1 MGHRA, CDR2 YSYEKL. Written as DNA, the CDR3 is TGCGCCAGCAGCCAAGAGGGGATGACAGAGTACGAGCAGTACTTC. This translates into CASSQEGMTEYEQYF.

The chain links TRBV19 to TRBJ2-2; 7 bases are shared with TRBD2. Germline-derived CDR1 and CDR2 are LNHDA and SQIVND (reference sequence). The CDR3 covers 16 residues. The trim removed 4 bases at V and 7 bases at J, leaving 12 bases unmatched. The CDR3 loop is CASSTAGGSFIGELFF. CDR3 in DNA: TGTGCCAGTAGTACTGCCGGGGGGTCCTTTATCGGGGAGCTGTTTTTT.